Presented here are 14 T cell receptor beta chains from one specimen sequenced in a study of blood T cell repertoires in COVID-19. Sequencing was performed with immunoSEQ multiplex PCR; in TCRdb, only in-frame clones are kept and a portion is missing. The profile shows 300,000 to 450,000 clones, around 85% of them singletons. Sequencing used peripheral blood. All receptors derive from a woman between 18 and 29 years old with acute or convalescent COVID-19.

The chain is built from TRBV28 and TRBJ1-2, with D possibly matching TRBD1 (5 bases). The V end lost 1 base, the J end lost 3 bases, and 9 bases lay between the germline ends. The CDR3 totals 14 residues. Germline CDR1 and CDR2: MDHEN and SYDVKM. The CDR3 DNA reads as TGTGCCAGCAGTTTATCTCTAGGGGACTATGGCTACACCTTC. Its protein product is CASSLSLGDYGYTF.

The chain couples TRBV7-9 to TRBJ1-5; 7 bases line up with TRBD1. J gave up 7 bases and V 5 bases, and 11 bases lay outside the gene matches. Looked up from germline, CDR1 is SEHNR and CDR2 is FQNEAQ (reference sequence). This CDR3 has 15 residues. CDR3 in amino acids: CASSQDRAEAQPQHF. In DNA, the CDR3 is TGTGCCAGCAGCCAAGACAGGGCCGAAGCGCAGCCCCAGCATTTT.

V gene TRBV9 combines with J gene TRBJ2-6, with 12 bases identical to TRBD2. Trimming removed 3 bases from V and 3 bases from J; junction bases left unmatched: 7. The CDR3 spans 18 residues. CDR1 and CDR2 (germline): SGDLS, YYNGEE. In DNA form, the CDR3 reads TGTGCCAGCAGCGCGACTAGCGGGGGAACTTATGGGGCCAACGTCCTGACTTTC. Residues: CASSATSGGTYGANVLTF.

The chain uses TRBV5-1 and TRBJ2-5; possible D gene TRBD1, 6 bases. The germline V gene has CDR1 SGHRS and CDR2 YFSETQ. The V and J ends lost 1 base and 2 bases respectively, with 9 bases between them. This CDR3 has 14 residues. CDR3 nucleotides: TGCGCCAGCAGCTTGTTGGACAGTCAAGAGACCCAGTACTTC. Its protein is CASSLLDSQETQYF.

This clone came up once. The V gene is TRBV7-3, the J gene TRBJ1-3; possible D gene TRBD1, 5 bases. There are 15 residues in the CDR3. Trimming removed 1 base from V and 4 bases from J, with 11 bases in between. Per the germline V gene, CDR1 is SGHTA and CDR2 is FQGTGA. CDR3 sequence (DNA): TGTGCCAGCAGCTTAAATAGGGGATCGGGAAACACCATATATTTT. It translates to CASSLNRGSGNTIYF.

This chain joins TRBV1 and TRBJ1-4; no DNA check was done on the table's D call, TRBD1. TRBV1 is marked as a pseudogene. The CDR3 length is 22 residues. The CDR3 DNA reads as TGCACCAGCAGCCAAGATAGTTTAAGGGACAGGGGAATCTTGAGCTCTAATGAAAAACTGTTTTTT. Translated, it gives CTSSQDSLRDRGILSSNEKLFF.

The gene calls are TRBV4-1 and TRBJ2-1, with D perhaps TRBD2 (6 bases). The germline CDR1 and CDR2 sequences are MGHRA and YSYEKL. There are 16 residues in the CDR3. V was clipped by 0 bases and J by 11 bases, with 20 bases between them. For the CDR3, the DNA is TGCGCCAGCAGCCAAGAAGTGAGTTTGTGGAGGGGTAAGCAGTTCTTC. This translates into CASSQEVSLWRGKQFF.

The chain links TRBV6-5 to TRBJ2-3; no reliable D call. Trimming shortened V by 7 bases and J by 4 bases, and 18 bases separated the two germline ends. The germline CDR1 and CDR2 sequences are MNHEY and SVGAGI. The CDR3 covers 15 residues. The CDR3 DNA sequence: TGTGCCAGCACCTACCACCCCGGAGCTCCAGATACGCAGTATTTT. The encoded protein is CASTYHPGAPDTQYF.

DNA of the CDR3: TGTGCCATCGGATCGGGTTCTCATCAGCCCCAGCATTTT. Amino acids: CAIGSGSHQPQHF. This chain uses TRBV10-3 with TRBJ1-5; the D is unclear. Trimming took 8 bases from V and 5 from J, leaving 13 bases between them. Germline assignment: CDR1 ENHRY and CDR2 SYGVKD. This CDR3 spans 13 amino acids.

The chain joins TRBV9 to TRBJ2-7; 8 bases fit TRBD1. Per the germline V gene, CDR1 is SGDLS and CDR2 is YYNGEE. The trim removed 4 bases at V and 7 bases at J, leaving 10 bases unmatched. The CDR3 is made up of 14 amino acids. The CDR3 region has the DNA TGTGCCAGCAGCCCGCCGGACAGGGCAGGAGAGCAGTACTTC. It translates to CASSPPDRAGEQYF. Based on the CDR3 plus reference TRBV9 and TRBJ2-7, the full variable domain is DSGVTQTPKHLITATGQRVTLRCSPRSGDLSVYWYQQSLDQGLQFLIQYYNGEERAKGNILERFSAQQFPDLHSELNLSSLELGDSALYFCASSPPDRAGEQYFGPGTRLTVT.

The chain joins TRBV4-1 to TRBJ2-2; TRBD2 is a possible D gene (5 bases). Trimming took off 2 bases at V and 4 bases at J, with 11 bases between the two ends. This CDR3 has 15 amino acids. The germline gives CDR1 MGHRA, CDR2 YSYEKL. The CDR3: CASSQPGRGTGELFF. The DNA of the CDR3 is TGCGCCAGCAGCCAACCGGGCCGGGGCACCGGGGAGCTGTTTTTT.

J is TRBJ1-1 and V is TRBV2; 9 positions agree with TRBD1. The CDR3 contains 13 residues. Germline assignment: CDR1 SNHLY and CDR2 FYNNEI. V shed 9 bases and J 5 bases; nucleotides not matched to a gene: 7. This CDR3 reads CASVQGAWTEAFF. In DNA form, the CDR3 reads TGTGCCAGTGTACAGGGGGCCTGGACTGAAGCTTTCTTT.

V usage is TRBV19 and J usage is TRBJ1-2; D may be TRBD1 (6 bases). Trimming removed 2 bases at V and 1 base at J, with 17 bases between. The CDR3 contains 17 residues. Germline V gene sequence: CDR1 LNHDA, CDR2 SQIVND (reference sequence). CDR3: CASSISFYREHNYGYTF. DNA of the CDR3: TGTGCCAGTAGTATAAGTTTCTACAGGGAGCATAACTATGGCTACACCTTC.

This rearrangement joins TRBV5-4 to TRBJ2-7; D may be TRBD1 (6 bases). CDR1 is SGHNT and CDR2 is YYREEE in the germline V gene (reference sequence). The CDR3 loop spans 15 amino acids. Trimming removed 3 bases from V and 2 bases from J, with 15 bases in between. The DNA of the CDR3 is TGTGCCAGCAGCTCGCAGTCGGGACAAGCCTACGAGCAGTACTTC. Encoded protein: CASSSQSGQAYEQYF.